This T cell receptor beta chain was identified in a study of T cells after yellow fever vaccination. Study findings and constraints: Re-detected after boosting: most primary clones, around 96% of CD4 and 88% of CD8.

With regard to this clonotype: Antigen unknown.

One entry per CDR3 protein, called by TCRdb with MiXCR from the 5' RACE reads. The sample includes about 320,000 distinct CDR3 sequences, approximately 12% seen only once; the top ten take over 3%. The V end lost 5 bases, the J end lost 4 bases, and 11 bases lay between the germline ends. CDR1 is SGHTA and CDR2 is FQGNSA in the germline V gene. The CDR3 runs 13 residues. The TCR comes from a man aged 18 to 35 who received the YFV17D yellow fever vaccine. The rearrangement links TRBV7-2 to TRBJ1-2; D not resolved. The source was CD4+ T cells sorted from PBMCs, collected 45 days after the yellow fever booster vaccination. The CDR3 spells CASSRVGAYGYTF. The CDR3 region has the DNA TGTGCCAGCAGCCGCGTAGGAGCCTATGGCTACACCTTC. Supplemented by reference TRBV7-2 and TRBJ1-2, the full variable domain reads GAGVSQSPSNKVTEKGKDVELRCDPISGHTALYWYRQSLGQGLEFLIYFQGNSAPDKSGLPSDRFSAERTGGSVSTLTIQRTQQEDSAVYLCASSRVGAYGYTFGSGTRLTVV.